The present entry profiles one T cell receptor beta chain with its context. No cognate antigen has been identified for it. It has no much larger one-base neighbor in the sample; base qualities were not kept. TCRbeta CDR3 regions were amplified from genomic DNA using the immunoSEQ Assay, a bias-controlled multiplex PCR. For the original study's pipeline: Nucleated cell counts per sample were estimated from amplification of reference gene primers within the assay. To quantify the absolute abundance of each unique TCRbeta CDR3 rearrangement, sequence reads were collapsed and filtered. For each sample, productive Simpson clonality was calculated as the square root of Simpson's diversity index across productive rearrangements. In TCRdb, the immuneACCESS table is reduced to in-frame sequences with V and J assigned. These tables do not hold every clone; where another copy was compared, an unresolved V gene accounts for under half, and the others remain unexplained. That table supplies the V and J calls and clone size; D and trimming were determined from the DNA. Present in this sample are roughly 36,000 clones, around 83% of which were seen just once. Of the sample, about an eighth falls within the top ten clones.

The collaborating institutions used their own protocols to collect whole blood in K2EDTA tubes. For TCRbeta analysis, collaborator samples were shipped as frozen whole blood, as isolated PBMCs, or as DNA extracted from either sample type. These data are taken from a study of blood T cell repertoires in COVID-19 (dated by TCRdb to the early 2020s). Context from the whole study: The collaborator samples originated in the United States, Italy and Spain and spanned the acute and convalescent phases of COVID-19. The prospective study material was composed of cDNA or gDNA derived from T cells, B-cell-depleted T cells, or PBMCs. The dataset comprised deeply sampled blood TCRbeta repertoires from subjects exposed to, actively infected with, or recovered from COVID-19. The repertoires were released in a freely available public database meant as a resource for research on the immune response to SARS-CoV-2. Samples were obtained from the ongoing ImmuneRACE study (first 160 participants) and from over 1,000 subjects provided by 6 global collaborators. A de-identified subject ID, COVID-19 status, age in years and sex were almost always included in the sample metadata. HLA class I and class II types, where available, came from metadata supplied by the sample provider rather than from assay-based typing.

The germline V gene encodes CDR1 ENHRY and CDR2 SYGVKD. V loses 9 bases, J loses 2 bases, and the germline ends lie 10 bases apart. Measured from the cysteine to the phenylalanine, the CDR3 is 12 residues long. The sequence is cut down to CDR3 DNA, 36 bases in frame from base 1. What the authors observed across the whole study: The quantity of clinical and demographic metadata differed by source and by participant and was supplied without curation.

The receptor comes from a human donor in a cohort sampled during active COVID-19. Sequenced: peripheral blood. Recombination connected TRBV10-3 to TRBJ1-2, with TRBD1 perhaps the D gene, on 5 matching bases. The CDR3 protein is CAIGAGNYGYTF. The DNA sequence follows: TGTGCCATAGGGGCAGGGAACTATGGCTACACCTTC.